This T cell receptor beta chain was recorded in a study of shared clonotypes between healthy human individuals. The V and J ends lost 4 bases and 2 bases respectively, with 12 bases between them. The CDR3 runs to 14 residues. Germline CDR1 is SGHKS and CDR2 is YYEKEE (reference sequence). Study-wide results and caveats: Memory subsets had estimated richness that was generally smaller than that of naive subsets. Shared clonotypes across all four donors exceeded non-shared ones in generation probability.

Sequencing was performed with immunoSEQ multiplex PCR; in TCRdb, only in-frame clones are kept and a portion is missing. The profile shows roughly 1.5 million clones, nearly 99% of them singletons. Note on this clone: As yet, its antigen is unknown.

Material for sequencing was naive CD4+ T cells sorted from blood. Subset given: CD45RA+ positively selected. The clonotype comes from a man in his thirties or forties in good health. The rearrangement uses TRBV5-5 and TRBJ2-5, with TRBD2 as a possible D gene (6 bases). The CDR3 bases are TGTGCCAGCAGCATCGGGACTCGGCAAGAGACCCAGTACTTC. Encoded protein: CASSIGTRQETQYF.